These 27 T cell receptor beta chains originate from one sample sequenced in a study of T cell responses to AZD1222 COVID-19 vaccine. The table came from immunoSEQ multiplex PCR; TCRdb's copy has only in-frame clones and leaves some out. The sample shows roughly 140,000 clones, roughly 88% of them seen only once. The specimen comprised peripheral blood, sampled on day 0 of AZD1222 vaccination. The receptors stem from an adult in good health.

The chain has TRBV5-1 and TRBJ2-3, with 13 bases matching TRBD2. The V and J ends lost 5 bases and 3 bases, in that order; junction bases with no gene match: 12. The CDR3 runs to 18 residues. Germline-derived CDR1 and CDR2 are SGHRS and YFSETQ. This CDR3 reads CASSNPPTLAGGTDTQYF. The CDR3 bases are TGCGCCAGCAGTAATCCCCCTACACTAGCGGGAGGGACAGATACGCAGTATTTT.

The CDR3 DNA follows: TGTGCCATCAGTGGGACAGGGGGCAAAGAGACCCAGTACTTC. This translates into CAISGTGGKETQYF. The chain has TRBV10-3 and TRBJ2-5, with 11 bases that match TRBD1. Per the germline V gene, CDR1 is ENHRY and CDR2 is SYGVKD. Trimming removed 4 bases from V and 3 bases from J; junction bases left unmatched: 1. This CDR3 has 14 residues.

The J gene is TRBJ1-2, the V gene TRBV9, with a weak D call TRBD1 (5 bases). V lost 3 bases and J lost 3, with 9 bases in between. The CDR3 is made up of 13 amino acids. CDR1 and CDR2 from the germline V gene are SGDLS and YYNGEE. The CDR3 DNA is TGTGCCAGCAGCGACCGGGACTACTATGGCTACACCTTC. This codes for CASSDRDYYGYTF.

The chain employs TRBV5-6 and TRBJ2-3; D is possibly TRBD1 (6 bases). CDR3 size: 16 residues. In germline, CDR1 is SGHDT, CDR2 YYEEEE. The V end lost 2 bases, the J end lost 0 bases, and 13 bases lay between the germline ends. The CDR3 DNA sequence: TGTGCCAGCAGCTTCGGTACAGGGCGAAGCACAGATACGCAGTATTTT. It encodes CASSFGTGRSTDTQYF.

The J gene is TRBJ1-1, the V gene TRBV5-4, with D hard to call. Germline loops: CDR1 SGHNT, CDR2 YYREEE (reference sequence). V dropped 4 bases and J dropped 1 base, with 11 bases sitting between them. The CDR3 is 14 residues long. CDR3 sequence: CASSRPKENTEAFF. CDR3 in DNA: TGTGCCAGCAGCCGACCGAAAGAGAACACTGAAGCTTTCTTT. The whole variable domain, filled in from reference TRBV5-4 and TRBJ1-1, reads ETGVTQSPTHLIKTRGQQVTLRCSSQSGHNTVSWYQQALGQGPQFIFQYYREEENGRGNFPPRFSGLQFPNYSSELNVNALELDDSALYLCASSRPKENTEAFFGQGTRLTVV.

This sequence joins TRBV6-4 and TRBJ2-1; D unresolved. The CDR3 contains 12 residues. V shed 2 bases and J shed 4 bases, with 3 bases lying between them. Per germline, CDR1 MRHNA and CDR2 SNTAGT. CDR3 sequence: CASSDGYNEQFF. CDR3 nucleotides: TGTGCCAGCAGTGACGGGTACAATGAGCAGTTCTTC.

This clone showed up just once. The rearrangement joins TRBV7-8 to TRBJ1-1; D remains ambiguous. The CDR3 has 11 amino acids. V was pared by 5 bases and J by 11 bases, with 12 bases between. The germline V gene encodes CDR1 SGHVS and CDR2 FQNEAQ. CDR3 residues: CASSPPWEAFF. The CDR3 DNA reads TGTGCCAGCAGCCCCCCCTGGGAGGCTTTCTTT.

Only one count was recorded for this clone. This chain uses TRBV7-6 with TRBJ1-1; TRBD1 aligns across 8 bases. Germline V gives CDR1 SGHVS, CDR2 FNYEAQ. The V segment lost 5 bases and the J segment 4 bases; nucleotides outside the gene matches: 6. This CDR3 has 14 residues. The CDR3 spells CASSLDRGITEAFF. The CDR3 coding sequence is TGTGCCAGCAGCCTCGACAGGGGTATCACTGAAGCTTTCTTT.

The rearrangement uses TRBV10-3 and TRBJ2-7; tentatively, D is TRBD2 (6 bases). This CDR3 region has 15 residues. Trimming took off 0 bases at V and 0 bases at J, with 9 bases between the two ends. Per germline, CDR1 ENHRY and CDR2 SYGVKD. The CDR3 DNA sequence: TGTGCCATCAGTGAGTCGACGGGAGTCTCCTACGAGCAGTACTTC. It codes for CAISESTGVSYEQYF.

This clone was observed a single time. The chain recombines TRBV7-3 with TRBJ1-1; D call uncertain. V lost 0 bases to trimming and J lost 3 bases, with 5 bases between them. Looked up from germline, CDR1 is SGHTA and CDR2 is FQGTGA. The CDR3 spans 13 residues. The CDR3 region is CASSLTSDTEAFF. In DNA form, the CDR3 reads TGTGCCAGCAGCTTAACTTCGGACACTGAAGCTTTCTTT.

The CDR3 sequence: CASSQDNSPLHF. The CDR3 DNA follows: TGTGCCAGCAGCCAGGACAATTCACCCCTCCACTTT. The chain is built from TRBV4-2 and TRBJ1-6; no clear D. The CDR3 has 12 amino acids. V gave up 3 bases and J gave up 7 bases, with 4 bases separating them. From germline, CDR1 is LGHNA and CDR2 YNFKEQ.

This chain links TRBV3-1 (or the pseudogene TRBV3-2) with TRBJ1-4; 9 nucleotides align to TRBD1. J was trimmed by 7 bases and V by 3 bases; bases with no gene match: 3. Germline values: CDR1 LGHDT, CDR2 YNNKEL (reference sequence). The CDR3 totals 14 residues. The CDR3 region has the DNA TGTGCCAGCAGCCAGACAGGGGGGAGTGAAAAACTGTTTTTT. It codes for CASSQTGGSEKLFF.

The CDR3, as DNA: TGCGCCAGCAGCGCCTCGGACGTCTCATGGGTAGAGACCCAGTACTTC. It yields the protein CASSASDVSWVETQYF. This chain links TRBV5-1 with TRBJ2-5; D call uncertain. The germline gives CDR1 SGHRS, CDR2 YFSETQ. CDR3 length equals 16 residues. The V end lost 4 bases, the J end lost 4 bases, and 20 bases lay between the germline ends.

In DNA, the CDR3 is TGTGCCAGCTCACCCTACGGGGCCTACAATGAGCAGTTCTTC. This encodes CASSPYGAYNEQFF. The chain is built from TRBV18 and TRBJ2-1, with D possibly matching TRBD2 (5 bases). The germline V gene has CDR1 KGHSH and CDR2 LQKENI. Trimming removed 3 bases from V and 2 bases from J, with 8 bases in between. This CDR3 spans 14 amino acids.

The CDR3 sequence: CASSRDRVEAETQYF. CDR3 DNA sequence: TGTGCCAGCAGTCGAGACAGGGTGGAGGCAGAGACCCAGTACTTC. The chain couples TRBV27 to TRBJ2-5; 7 nucleotides match TRBD1. The ends lost 5 bases at V and 4 bases at J; junction bases unmatched: 10. Germline loops: CDR1 MNHEY, CDR2 SMNVEV (reference sequence). The CDR3 length is 15 residues.

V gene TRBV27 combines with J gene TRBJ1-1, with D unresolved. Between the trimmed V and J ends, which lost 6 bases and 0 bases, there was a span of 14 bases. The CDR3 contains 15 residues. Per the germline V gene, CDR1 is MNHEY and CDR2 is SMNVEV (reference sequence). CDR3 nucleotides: TGTGCCAGCAGGGCCCAAGCCATCATGAACACTGAAGCTTTCTTT. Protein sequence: CASRAQAIMNTEAFF.

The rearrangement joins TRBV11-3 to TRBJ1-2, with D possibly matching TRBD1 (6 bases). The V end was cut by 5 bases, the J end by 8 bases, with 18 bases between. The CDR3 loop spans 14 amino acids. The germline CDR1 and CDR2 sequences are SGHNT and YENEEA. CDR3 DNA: TGTGCCAGCAGCCCACGTCCACAGGGTGGCGGCTACACCTTC. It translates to CASSPRPQGGGYTF. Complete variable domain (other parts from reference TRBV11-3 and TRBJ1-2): EAGVVQSPRYKIIEKKQPVAFWCNPISGHNTLYWYLQNLGQGPELLIRYENEEAVDDSQLPKDRFSAERLKGVDSTLKIQPAELGDSAVYLCASSPRPQGGGYTFGSGTRLTVV.

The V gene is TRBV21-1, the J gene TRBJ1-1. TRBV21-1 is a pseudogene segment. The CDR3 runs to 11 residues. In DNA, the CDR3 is TGTGCCAGCAGCAAGGCGGAGGACGCTTTCTTT. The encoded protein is CASSKAEDAFF.

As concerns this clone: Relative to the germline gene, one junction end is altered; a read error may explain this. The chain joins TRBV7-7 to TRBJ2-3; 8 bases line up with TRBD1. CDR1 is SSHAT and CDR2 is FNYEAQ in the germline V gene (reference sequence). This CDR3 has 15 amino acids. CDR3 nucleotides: TGTGCTAGCAGCGTAGGGACAGGCTTCACAGATACGCAGTATTTT. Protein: CASSVGTGFTDTQYF. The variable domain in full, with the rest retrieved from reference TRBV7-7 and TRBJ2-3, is GAGVSQSPRYKVTKRGQDVTLRCDPISSHATLYWYQQALGQGPEFLTYFNYEAQPDKSGLPSDRFSAERPEGSISTLTIQRTEQRDSAMYRCASSVGTGFTDTQYFGPGTRLTVL.

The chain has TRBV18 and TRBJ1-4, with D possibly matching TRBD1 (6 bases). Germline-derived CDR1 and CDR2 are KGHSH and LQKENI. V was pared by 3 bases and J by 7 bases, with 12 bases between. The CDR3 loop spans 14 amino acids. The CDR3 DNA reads TGTGCCAGCTCACCCAAGGGGGGCTCTGAAAAACTGTTTTTT. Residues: CASSPKGGSEKLFF.

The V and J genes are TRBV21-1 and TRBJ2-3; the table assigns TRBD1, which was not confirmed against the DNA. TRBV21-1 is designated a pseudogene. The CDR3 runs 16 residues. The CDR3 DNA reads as TGTGCCAGCAGCATCCGGGACAGGGGGCGCACAGATACGCAGTATTTT. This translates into CASSIRDRGRTDTQYF.

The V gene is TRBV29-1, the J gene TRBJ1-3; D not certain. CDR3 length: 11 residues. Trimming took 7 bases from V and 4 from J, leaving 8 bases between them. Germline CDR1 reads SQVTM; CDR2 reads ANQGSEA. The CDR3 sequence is CSGRVGNTIYF. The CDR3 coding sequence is TGCAGCGGGAGGGTGGGAAACACCATATATTTT.

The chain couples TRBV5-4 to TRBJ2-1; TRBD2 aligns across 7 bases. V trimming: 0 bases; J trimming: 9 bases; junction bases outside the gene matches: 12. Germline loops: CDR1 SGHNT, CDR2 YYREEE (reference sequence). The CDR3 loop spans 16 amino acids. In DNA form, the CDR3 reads TGTGCCAGCAGCTTGGCGGGGGGAGGGCCGTTCGGTGAGCAGTTCTTC. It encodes CASSLAGGGPFGEQFF.

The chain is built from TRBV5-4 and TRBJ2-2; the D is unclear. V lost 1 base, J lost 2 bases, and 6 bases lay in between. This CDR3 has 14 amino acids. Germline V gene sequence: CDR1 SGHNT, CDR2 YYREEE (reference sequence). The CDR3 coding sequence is TGTGCCAGCAGCTTGAGGGATAACACCGGGGAGCTGTTTTTT. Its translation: CASSLRDNTGELFF.

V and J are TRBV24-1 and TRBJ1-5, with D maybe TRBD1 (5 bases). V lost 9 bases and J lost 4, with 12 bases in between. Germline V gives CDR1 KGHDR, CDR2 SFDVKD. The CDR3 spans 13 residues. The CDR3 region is CATRQGTNQPQHF. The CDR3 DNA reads TGTGCCACCCGGCAGGGTACTAATCAGCCCCAGCATTTT.

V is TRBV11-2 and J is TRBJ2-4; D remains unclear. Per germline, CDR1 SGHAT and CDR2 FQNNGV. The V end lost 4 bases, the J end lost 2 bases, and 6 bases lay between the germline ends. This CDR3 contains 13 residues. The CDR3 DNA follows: TGTGCCAGCAGCTCCGGGCCCAAAAACATTCAGTACTTC. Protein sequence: CASSSGPKNIQYF.

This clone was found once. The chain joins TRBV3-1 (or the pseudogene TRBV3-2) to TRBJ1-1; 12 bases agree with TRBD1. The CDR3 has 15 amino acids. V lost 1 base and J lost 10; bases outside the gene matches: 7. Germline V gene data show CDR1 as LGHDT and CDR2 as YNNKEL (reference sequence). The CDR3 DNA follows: TGTGCCAGCAGCCAAGCTGGGACAGGGGGCGAAGGAGCTTTCTTT. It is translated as CASSQAGTGGEGAFF.